The next 25 T cell receptor beta chains were all read from a single sample in a study of blood T cell repertoires in COVID-19. The assay was immunoSEQ multiplex PCR, and TCRdb's table has in-frame clones only and misses some. The sample yields 50,000 to 70,000 clones, 90% seen once. Specimen: peripheral blood. The receptors derive from an elderly woman with active COVID-19.

The chain couples TRBV29-1 to TRBJ1-1; D ambiguous. Trimming pared 7 bases from V and 1 base from J, leaving 16 bases between. The CDR3 is made up of 14 amino acids. Per germline, CDR1 SQVTM and CDR2 ANQGSEA. The CDR3 region has the DNA TGCAGCGCAAAACTCCGGAGCGAGAACACTGAAGCTTTCTTT. Translating it yields CSAKLRSENTEAFF.

The V and J genes are TRBV5-6 and TRBJ2-5, with TRBD1 matching over 8 bases. Looked up from germline, CDR1 is SGHDT and CDR2 is YYEEEE. V was clipped by 4 bases and J by 5 bases; unmatched bases: 7. This CDR3 is 14 amino acids long. Here the CDR3 DNA reads TGTGCCAGCAGCCAGAGACAGGGGTTGGAGACCCAGTACTTC. It encodes CASSQRQGLETQYF.

This chain connects TRBV5-5 to TRBJ2-7, with 12 bases matching TRBD1. Per germline, CDR1 SGHKS and CDR2 YYEKEE (reference sequence). The CDR3 totals 15 residues. J lost 3 bases, V lost 4 bases, and 5 bases had no gene match. CDR3 loop: CASSQGTGGLYEQYV. CDR3 coding DNA: TGTGCCAGCAGCCAAGGGACAGGGGGCCTCTACGAGCAGTACGTC.

The chain uses TRBV10-1 and TRBJ2-2, with a weak D call TRBD2 (5 bases). Trimming removed 5 bases at V and 7 bases at J, with 17 bases between. This CDR3 contains 15 residues. Germline-derived CDR1 and CDR2 are WNHNN and SYGVQD (reference sequence). The CDR3 sequence: CASSTGNTVGGELFF. The CDR3 nucleotides read TGCGCCAGCAGTACGGGGAACACTGTCGGCGGGGAGCTGTTTTTT.

The rearrangement uses TRBV28 and TRBJ1-1; D uncertain. Looked up from germline, CDR1 is MDHEN and CDR2 is SYDVKM. V lost 7 bases and J lost 5, with 17 bases in between. The CDR3 is 14 amino acids. In DNA form, the CDR3 reads TGTGCCAGCAAGACCGGAGAGAGAACAACTGAAGCTTTCTTT. Its translation is CASKTGERTTEAFF.

The chain has TRBV18 and TRBJ1-1; D gene unclear. Germline V gene lookup returns CDR1 KGHSH and CDR2 LQKENI. The CDR3 contains 11 residues. V was shortened by 8 bases and J by 1 base, with 5 bases between the two germline ends. The CDR3 DNA follows: TGTGCCAGCGAGAAGAACACTGAAGCTTTCTTT. Translating it yields CASEKNTEAFF.

The rearrangement uses TRBV28 and TRBJ2-7; D may be TRBD2 (5 bases). Germline V gives CDR1 MDHEN, CDR2 SYDVKM. V lost 3 bases, J lost 7 bases, and 16 bases lay in between. This CDR3 is built from 14 residues. As DNA, the CDR3 is TGTGCCAGCAGTTTGAGTCGGGGTGTGGAGGAGCAGTACGTC. Protein sequence: CASSLSRGVEEQYV.

V usage is TRBV15 and J usage is TRBJ1-4; 9 bases map to TRBD1. CDR1 and CDR2 from the germline V gene are LNHNV and YYDKDF (reference sequence). The CDR3 runs 18 residues. V was pared by 1 base and J by 0 bases, with 6 bases of the junction left unmatched. Here the CDR3 DNA reads TGTGCCACCAGCAGAGGGGACAGGGCATTTGCAACTAATGAAAAACTGTTTTTT. It encodes CATSRGDRAFATNEKLFF.

The chain links TRBV6-5 to TRBJ2-1; 9 bases are a match to TRBD2. Germline V gene data show CDR1 as MNHEY and CDR2 as SVGAGI. The V segment lost 6 bases and the J segment 4 bases; nucleotides outside the gene matches: 4. The CDR3 loop spans 14 amino acids. CDR3 amino acids: CASRASGEYNEQFF. CDR3 nucleotide sequence: TGTGCCAGCAGAGCTAGCGGGGAATACAATGAGCAGTTCTTC.

This sequence joins TRBV11-1 and TRBJ1-4; TRBD1 agrees at 7 bases. After removal of 5 bases from V and 5 bases from J, the junction contained 5 bases not matched to a gene. The CDR3 totals 14 residues. Germline-derived CDR1 and CDR2 are SGHAT and FQDESV (reference sequence). CDR3 nucleotide sequence: TGTGCCAGCAGCACTTCGACAGGGAATGAAAAACTGTTTTTT. Translating it yields CASSTSTGNEKLFF.

This chain connects TRBV5-4 to TRBJ2-1; TRBD1 might be the D (6 bases). The V gene lost 0 bases and the J gene lost 5 bases, with 15 bases spanning the gap. The length of the CDR3 is 16 residues. Looked up from germline, CDR1 is SGHNT and CDR2 is YYREEE (reference sequence). The CDR3 reads CASSLESRGGHNEQFF. CDR3 DNA sequence: TGTGCCAGCAGCTTGGAGTCCAGGGGTGGTCACAATGAGCAGTTCTTC.

This rearrangement joins TRBV24-1 to TRBJ2-3; 12 positions agree with TRBD1. CDR1 and CDR2 (germline): KGHDR, SFDVKD. V shed 4 bases and J 2 bases; nucleotides not matched to a gene: 6. The CDR3 spans 17 residues. The CDR3, as DNA: TGTGCCACCAGTGACTACCCGGGACAGGGGGCCACAGATACGCAGTATTTT. It yields the protein CATSDYPGQGATDTQYF.

The V call is TRBV27, the J call TRBJ2-3; no definite D call. Trimming left V 5 bases short and J 0 bases short, with 12 bases between. In germline, CDR1 is MNHEY, CDR2 SMNVEV (reference sequence). This CDR3 spans 15 amino acids. DNA for the CDR3: TGTGCCAGCAGTACAACACCCCCTAGCACAGATACGCAGTATTTT. It codes for CASSTTPPSTDTQYF.

This chain uses TRBV11-2 with TRBJ1-6; D is possibly TRBD1 (6 bases). This CDR3 has 15 residues. Germline CDR1 and CDR2: SGHAT and FQNNGV. V was trimmed by 1 base and J by 5 bases, leaving 9 bases between them. The CDR3: CASSLAGAHNSPLHF. For the CDR3, the DNA is TGTGCCAGCAGCTTAGCAGGGGCCCATAATTCACCCCTCCACTTT.

This chain uses TRBV27 with TRBJ1-4; TRBD1 aligns across 7 bases. The V segment lost 8 bases and the J segment 5 bases; nucleotides outside the gene matches: 5. Germline V gene data show CDR1 as MNHEY and CDR2 as SMNVEV (reference sequence). This CDR3 is 13 amino acids long. The chain's CDR3 is CASRLQGNEKLFF. In DNA, the CDR3 is TGTGCCAGCCGGTTACAGGGGAATGAAAAACTGTTTTTT.

DNA of the CDR3: TGTGCCAGCAGCTTAAACAGGGGTGAGACCCAGTACTTC. This sequence encodes CASSLNRGETQYF. This chain joins TRBV7-2 and TRBJ2-5, with 7 bases identical to TRBD1. The CDR3 spans 13 residues. Germline CDR1 and CDR2: SGHTA and FQGNSA. Trimming took 2 bases from V and 5 from J; bases not matched to a gene: 2.

This chain joins TRBV10-2 and TRBJ2-7; TRBD2 aligns across 7 bases. The junction had 7 bases not matched to a gene; V was cut back by 4 bases and J by 7 bases. The CDR3 has 13 amino acids. Germline values: CDR1 WSHSY, CDR2 SAAADI. CDR3 residues: CASSGEGSWEQYV. For the CDR3, the DNA is TGCGCCAGCAGTGGGGAGGGATCGTGGGAGCAGTACGTC.

The chain employs TRBV29-1 and TRBJ2-5; TRBD2 is a possible D gene (6 bases). The V gene lost 3 bases and the J gene lost 4 bases, with 12 bases spanning the gap. CDR3 length equals 13 residues. The germline V gene has CDR1 SQVTM and CDR2 ANQGSEA. CDR3 in DNA: TGCAGCGTTGATCAATCCGGGAGAGAGACCCAGTACTTC. As protein: CSVDQSGRETQYF.

The CDR3 DNA sequence: TGCAGCGTTGAAGTCAATCAGGGGGTCTCCTACGAGCAGTACTTC. It specifies CSVEVNQGVSYEQYF. This rearrangement joins TRBV29-1 to TRBJ2-7, with 7 bases fitting TRBD1. The length of the CDR3 is 15 residues. Germline-derived CDR1 and CDR2 are SQVTM and ANQGSEA. The V gene end was trimmed by 1 base and the J gene end by 0 bases; junction bases not matched to a gene: 6.

The chain's CDR3 is CASSLHRDRTSYGYTF. DNA of the CDR3: TGTGCCAGCAGCCTCCACCGGGACAGGACTTCGTATGGCTACACCTTC. The chain is built from TRBV7-8 and TRBJ1-2; 8 nucleotides align to TRBD1. The germline V gene encodes CDR1 SGHVS and CDR2 FQNEAQ. Germline trimming cut 5 bases from V and 5 bases from J; bases unmatched to any gene: 13. The CDR3 sequence is 16 residues long.

This chain uses TRBV7-6 with TRBJ1-1; the match to TRBD1 covers 7 bases. The CDR3 is 17 residues long. Germline V gene sequence: CDR1 SGHVS, CDR2 FNYEAQ. The V segment lost 5 bases and the J segment 5 bases; nucleotides outside the gene matches: 17. CDR3 in DNA: TGTGCCAGCAGCCGCCAAGCGCGACAGGGCAGTTATACTGAAGCTTTCTTT. Its translation is CASSRQARQGSYTEAFF.

The chain employs TRBV29-1 and TRBJ2-7, with TRBD2 matching over 10 bases. This CDR3 contains 14 residues. V lost 3 bases to trimming and J lost 2 bases; unmatched junction nucleotides: 4. Germline assignment: CDR1 SQVTM and CDR2 ANQGSEA. CDR3 amino acids: CSVDGLAAPYEQYF. The CDR3 DNA reads as TGCAGCGTTGACGGACTAGCGGCGCCCTACGAGCAGTACTTC.

The chain carries TRBV11-2 and TRBJ2-1, with TRBD2 identical over 9 bases. Germline V CDR1 and CDR2: SGHAT, FQNNGV. V trimming: 1 base; J trimming: 9 bases; junction bases outside the gene matches: 7. This CDR3 spans 15 amino acids. CDR3 nucleotides: TGTGCCAGCAGCTTAGGTCTAGCGGGGAGCGTTGAGCAGTTCTTC. Encoded protein: CASSLGLAGSVEQFF.

V is TRBV2 and J is TRBJ2-2; D is perhaps TRBD1 (6 bases). The V gene lost 6 bases and the J gene lost 7 bases, with 15 bases spanning the gap. The CDR3 covers 14 residues. Germline assignment: CDR1 SNHLY and CDR2 FYNNEI. This CDR3 reads CASRQGTDGGELFF. The CDR3, as DNA: TGTGCCAGCAGACAGGGAACTGATGGCGGGGAGCTGTTTTTT.

This chain connects TRBV3-1 (or the pseudogene TRBV3-2) to TRBJ2-1; 10 positions agree with TRBD1. The CDR3 contains 14 residues. With V trimmed by 3 bases and J by 8 bases, 4 bases remained unmatched. Germline CDR1 LGHDT, CDR2 YNNKEL (reference sequence). The CDR3 sequence: CASSHEDRGDEQFF. In DNA, the CDR3 is TGTGCCAGCAGCCATGAGGACAGGGGGGATGAGCAGTTCTTC.